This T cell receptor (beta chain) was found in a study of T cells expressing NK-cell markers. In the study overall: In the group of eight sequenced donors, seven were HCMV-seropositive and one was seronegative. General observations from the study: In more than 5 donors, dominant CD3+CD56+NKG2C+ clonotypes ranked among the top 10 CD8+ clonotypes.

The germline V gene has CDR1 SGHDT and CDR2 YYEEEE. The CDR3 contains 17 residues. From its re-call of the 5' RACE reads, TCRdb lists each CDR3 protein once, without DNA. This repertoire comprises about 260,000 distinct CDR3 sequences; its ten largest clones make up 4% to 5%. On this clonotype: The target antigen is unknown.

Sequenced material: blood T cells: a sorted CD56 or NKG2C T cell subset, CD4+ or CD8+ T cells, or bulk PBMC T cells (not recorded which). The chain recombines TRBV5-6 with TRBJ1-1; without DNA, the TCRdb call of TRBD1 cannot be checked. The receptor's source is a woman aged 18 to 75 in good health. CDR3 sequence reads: CASSLSGQPYSNTEAFF.